Below, 4 T cell receptor beta chains from the same sample are listed, as sequenced in a study of early T cells in non-severe SARS-CoV-2 infection. TCRdb ran MiXCR on the 5' RACE reads and lists one entry per CDR3 protein. The table includes about 110,000 distinct CDR3 sequences, roughly 12% detected once. The material was whole blood, obtained at baseline. These receptors originate from an adult who was a healthcare worker with PCR-confirmed SARS-CoV-2 infection or an uninfected control (not recorded which).

The rearrangement links TRBV4-1 to TRBJ1-3; D might be TRBD1 (6 bases). There are 17 residues in the CDR3. From germline, CDR1 is MGHRA and CDR2 YSYEKL. Trimming pared 1 base from V and 4 bases from J, leaving 17 bases between. The CDR3 DNA follows: TGCGCCAGCAGCCAAGGACCACAGGGCGCGGTGGGAAACACCATATATTTT. This sequence encodes CASSQGPQGAVGNTIYF.

The gene calls are TRBV5-6 and TRBJ2-1; D not resolved. Germline loops: CDR1 SGHDT, CDR2 YYEEEE. V lost 0 bases and J 9 bases, leaving 7 bases between the germline ends. The CDR3 consists of 12 residues. The CDR3 DNA is TGTGCCAGCAGCTTGGATGGTAGTGAGCAGTTCTTC. Translating it yields CASSLDGSEQFF. The full variable domain, in which reference TRBV5-6 and TRBJ2-1 provide the parts outside the CDR3, is DAGVTQSPTHLIKTRGQQVTLRCSPKSGHDTVSWYQQALGQGPQFIFQYYEEEERQRGNFPDRFSGHQFPNYSSELNVNALLLGDSALYLCASSLDGSEQFFGPGTRLTVL.

There are many counts of this clonotype. This chain joins TRBV4-2 and TRBJ1-2; possibly TRBD1 for D (5 bases). V was trimmed by 5 bases and J by 2 bases, leaving 15 bases between them. Germline CDR1 and CDR2: LGHNA and YNFKEQ. CDR3 length equals 15 residues. This CDR3 is CASSGAGGTNYGYTF. In DNA form, the CDR3 reads TGTGCCAGCAGCGGGGCAGGAGGTACGAACTATGGCTACACCTTC.

The V gene is TRBV9, the J gene TRBJ2-7; D perhaps matches TRBD2 (6 bases). This CDR3 region has 14 residues. The V end lost 0 bases, the J end lost 7 bases, and 14 bases lay between the germline ends. Germline loops: CDR1 SGDLS, CDR2 YYNGEE. CDR3 residues: CASSVEALGGEQYF. The CDR3 DNA follows: TGTGCCAGCAGCGTAGAGGCCTTGGGAGGTGAGCAGTACTTC.